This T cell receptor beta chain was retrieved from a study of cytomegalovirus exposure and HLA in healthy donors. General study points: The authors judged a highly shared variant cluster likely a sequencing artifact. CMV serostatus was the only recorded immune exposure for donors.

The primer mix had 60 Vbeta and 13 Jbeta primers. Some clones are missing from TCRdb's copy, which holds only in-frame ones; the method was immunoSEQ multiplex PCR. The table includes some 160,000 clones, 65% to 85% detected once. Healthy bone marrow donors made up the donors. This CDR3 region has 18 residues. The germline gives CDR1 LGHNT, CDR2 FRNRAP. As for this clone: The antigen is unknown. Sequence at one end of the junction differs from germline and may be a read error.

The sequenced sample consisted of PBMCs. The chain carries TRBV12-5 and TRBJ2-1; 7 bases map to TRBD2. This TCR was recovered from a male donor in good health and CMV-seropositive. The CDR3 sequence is CASGFGRRTSWSYNEQLF. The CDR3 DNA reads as TGTGCTAGTGGTTTCGGACGCCGGACTAGTTGGTCCTACAATGAGCAGCTCTTC.